The 6 T cell receptor beta chains presented below share a single source sample, sequenced in a study of OX40 agonist ivuxolimab in advanced cancers. Clones were read by immunoSEQ multiplex PCR, and TCRdb kept only the in-frame ones, dropping some. The table records roughly 26,000 clones, roughly 89% of them present only once. The sample was CD4+ or CD8+ T cells sorted from blood, taken in a trial of the OX40 agonist ivuxolimab. The receptors stem from an adult with an advanced solid tumor such as melanoma, head and neck, liver or kidney cancer.

The rearrangement uses TRBV4-1 and TRBJ2-7, with TRBD2 identical over 15 bases. From germline, CDR1 is MGHRA and CDR2 YSYEKL. Losses at the gene ends were 4 bases for V and 4 bases for J; bases not matched to a gene: 5. The CDR3 is made up of 16 amino acids. This CDR3 reads CASSPGTSGRKYEQYF. Written as DNA, the CDR3 is TGCGCCAGCAGCCCGGGGACTAGCGGGAGGAAGTACGAGCAGTACTTC.

The chain joins TRBV10-3 to TRBJ2-5, with no clear D. The ends were cut back, 2 bases at V and 2 bases at J, with 6 bases in the middle. The CDR3 spans 13 residues. Germline loops: CDR1 ENHRY, CDR2 SYGVKD. CDR3 sequence (DNA): TGTGCCATCAGTGAGGTATCTCAAGAGACCCAGTACTTC. It translates to CAISEVSQETQYF.

The chain employs TRBV5-5 and TRBJ2-7, with TRBD1 matching 7 bases. Germline assignment: CDR1 SGHKS and CDR2 YYEKEE (reference sequence). The CDR3 has 14 amino acids. Unmatched junction bases numbered 6, after V lost 1 base and J lost 5 bases. As DNA, the CDR3 is TGTGCCAGCAGCTTGTGGCGACAGGGCGACGAGCAGTACTTC. Translation gives CASSLWRQGDEQYF.

V usage is TRBV15 and J usage is TRBJ1-3; 7 nucleotides align to TRBD1. Trimming took 11 bases from V and 0 from J; bases not matched to a gene: 4. Germline CDR1 and CDR2: LNHNV and YYDKDF (reference sequence). The CDR3 has 13 residues. The CDR3 protein is CAARDSSGNTIYF. The CDR3, as DNA: TGTGCCGCCCGGGACAGCTCTGGAAACACCATATATTTT.

The rearrangement links TRBV9 to TRBJ1-3, with 9 bases aligning to TRBD1. Per germline, CDR1 SGDLS and CDR2 YYNGEE. The ends lost 0 bases at V and 4 bases at J; junction bases unmatched: 2. The length of the CDR3 is 15 residues. CDR3 in amino acids: CASSVGTGDGNTIYF. The CDR3 nucleotides read TGTGCCAGCAGCGTAGGGACAGGGGACGGAAACACCATATATTTT.

The chain uses TRBV28 and TRBJ2-1; D is unresolved. Between the trimmed V and J ends, which lost 5 bases and 4 bases, there was a span of 3 bases. Germline loops: CDR1 MDHEN, CDR2 SYDVKM. The CDR3 is 11 amino acids. Here the CDR3 DNA reads TGTGCCAGCAGTCCTTACAATGAGCAGTTCTTC. As protein: CASSPYNEQFF.